The 18 T cell receptor beta chains reported below all come from one sample, sequenced in a study of spatial heterogeneity in lung cancer. Time point in this sample: sample taken at primary tumor resection. MiXCR, run by TCRdb on the 5' RACE reads, gives a single entry per CDR3 protein. The sample records approximately 750 distinct CDR3 sequences, about a sixth being singletons. The material sequenced was normal lung tissue next to the tumor, taken at surgery. The receptors were gathered from a male donor with early-stage non-small cell lung cancer.

This clonotype showed up just a few times. Since it is a stray read in a library aimed at alpha chains, this beta chain has a size that is not meaningful. The rearrangement uses TRBV13 and TRBJ2-4; perhaps TRBD2 as D (5 bases). Germline CDR1 is PRHDT and CDR2 is FYEKMQ (reference sequence). This CDR3 region has 15 residues. The germline V and J ends were trimmed by 0 bases and 1 base, with 7 bases remaining between them. In DNA form, the CDR3 reads TGTGCCAGCAGCTTAGGGGGAGCTGCCAAAAACATTCAGTACTTC. Translated, it gives CASSLGGAAKNIQYF.

In its sample, this clonotype ranks as large. Little can be read into the size of this beta chain, an off-target read in a library designed for alpha chains. The gene calls are TRBV14 and TRBJ2-3, with 7 bases fitting TRBD1. The CDR3 length is 16 residues. Losses at the gene ends were 4 bases for V and 0 bases for J; bases not matched to a gene: 7. Germline V CDR1 and CDR2: SGHDN, FVKESK. The CDR3 nucleotides read TGTGCCAGCAGCCCCGGGACAGCGACTAGCACAGATACGCAGTATTTT. Residues: CASSPGTATSTDTQYF.

By share of the sample, this clonotype is large. This beta chain is an off-target read within a library intended for alpha chains, so its frequency means little. The CDR3 region is CSVEDQWRDVGNEQFF. The CDR3 coding sequence is TGCAGCGTTGAAGATCAATGGAGGGACGTGGGGAATGAGCAGTTCTTC. The J gene is TRBJ2-1, the V gene TRBV29-1; tentative D call: TRBD2 (6 bases). Trimming stripped 0 bases from V and 7 bases from J, with 19 bases between. This CDR3 has 16 residues. Germline loops: CDR1 SQVTM, CDR2 ANQGSEA.

This clonotype was counted only a few times. The library was prepared for alpha chains; this beta chain is a stray read, so its frequency means little. The chain is built from TRBV18 and TRBJ2-1; D tentatively fits TRBD1 or TRBD2 (5 bases each). CDR1 is KGHSH, CDR2 LQKENI, per germline. This CDR3 is 16 amino acids long. V was shortened by 6 bases and J by 7 bases, with 22 bases between the two germline ends. The CDR3 loop is CASSRLGETIGNEQFF. For the CDR3, the DNA is TGTGCCAGCTCGCGGCTGGGGGAGACTATCGGGAATGAGCAGTTCTTC.

As for this clonotype: A library prepared for alpha chains yielded this beta chain as an off-target read; its size is of little meaning. This chain links TRBV20-1 with TRBJ2-5; D may be TRBD1 (6 bases). This CDR3 is built from 14 residues. Per the germline V gene, CDR1 is DFQATT and CDR2 is SNEGSKA (reference sequence). V lost 3 bases, J lost 1 base, and 12 bases lay in between. CDR3 loop: CSASEAGVQETQYF. CDR3 in DNA: TGCAGTGCTAGCGAAGCAGGGGTCCAAGAGACCCAGTACTTC.

By frequency in the sample, this clonotype is large. A library made for alpha chains picked up this beta chain off target, so its size means little. CDR3 amino acids: CASRARTGVDIQYF. Here the CDR3 DNA reads TGTGCCAGCAGAGCCCGGACAGGGGTGGACATTCAGTACTTC. V and J are TRBV27 and TRBJ2-4; 9 bases map to TRBD1. CDR1 MNHEY and CDR2 SMNVEV come from the germline V gene (reference sequence). J was trimmed by 8 bases and V by 6 bases; bases with no gene match: 8. The CDR3 sequence is 14 residues long.

Details on this clonotype: This beta chain came through as a stray read in a library set up for alpha chains, and its size says little. V is TRBV6-2 or TRBV6-3 and J is TRBJ2-1, with 16 bases aligning to TRBD2. This CDR3 region has 18 residues. J lost 8 bases, V lost 0 bases, and 7 bases had no gene match. Germline V lookup: CDR1 MNHEY, CDR2 SVGEGT. CDR3: CASSYSLLGTSGRDEQFF. The CDR3, as DNA: TGTGCCAGCAGTTACTCGCTCCTAGGGACTAGCGGGAGGGATGAGCAGTTCTTC.

This clonotype has just a few counts. This beta chain came through as a stray read in a library set up for alpha chains, and its size says little. The rearrangement links TRBV19 to TRBJ2-2; no clear D gene. Per germline, CDR1 LNHDA and CDR2 SQIVND (reference sequence). This CDR3 has 14 residues. The V and J ends lost 1 base and 1 base respectively, with 4 bases between them. The CDR3 DNA sequence: TGTGCCAGTAGTATAGTAGGGAACACCGGGGAGCTGTTTTTT. Residues: CASSIVGNTGELFF.

As for this clonotype: This beta chain is a stray read from a library made for alpha chains; its abundance is not meaningful. In nucleotides, the CDR3 is TGTGCCAGCAGCTCGACCGGGACTAGCTTCAATGAGCAGTTCTTC. This sequence encodes CASSSTGTSFNEQFF. The J gene is TRBJ2-1, the V gene TRBV7-2, with 9 bases identical to TRBD2. V was pared by 4 bases and J by 6 bases, with 7 bases of the junction left unmatched. Germline V lookup: CDR1 SGHTA, CDR2 FQGNSA. The CDR3 is 15 residues long.

As concerns this clonotype: This beta chain lies outside the target of a library built for alpha chains; its clone size means little. The CDR3 region has the DNA TGTGCCAGCAGTTCCCTCGCGGGTAGCGGGGCTTCCTACGAGCAGTACTTC. This encodes CASSSLAGSGASYEQYF. This chain connects TRBV6-5 to TRBJ2-7, with 8 bases matching TRBD2. The germline gives CDR1 MNHEY, CDR2 SVGAGI. J was trimmed by 1 base and V by 4 bases; bases with no gene match: 12. This CDR3 region has 17 residues.

This clonotype was found a few times. With the library built for alpha chains, this beta chain is off target and its frequency is not meaningful. The gene calls are TRBV7-6 and TRBJ2-3; D gene uncertain. V was clipped by 1 base and J by 1 base, with 24 bases between them. This CDR3 region has 20 residues. CDR1 SGHVS and CDR2 FNYEAQ come from the germline V gene. Here the CDR3 DNA reads TGTGCCAGCAGCTTAGTCGGAGTAGGGCCCTCCCAGGTGGGCACAGATACGCAGTATTTT. It encodes CASSLVGVGPSQVGTDTQYF.

This clonotype came up a few times. A library prepared for alpha chains yielded this beta chain as an off-target read; its size is of little meaning. This rearrangement joins TRBV7-9 to TRBJ2-7; TRBD2 aligns across 8 bases. The CDR3 length is 13 residues. The V and J ends lost 8 bases and 5 bases, in that order; junction bases with no gene match: 8. The germline V gene encodes CDR1 SEHNR and CDR2 FQNEAQ (reference sequence). CDR3 DNA sequence: TGTGCCAGCGGAGTCTCGGGGGGGGACGAGCAGTACTTC. It encodes CASGVSGGDEQYF.

A word on this clonotype: Within a library made for alpha chains, this beta chain is off target, and its count is uninformative. This chain joins TRBV6-5 and TRBJ2-1; 9 bases line up with TRBD2. CDR3 size: 14 residues. The V gene's germline CDR1 is MNHEY and CDR2 SVGAGI. Losses at the gene ends were 8 bases for V and 6 bases for J; bases not matched to a gene: 8. CDR3 sequence: CASAGGRAGNEQFF. CDR3 bases: TGTGCCAGCGCTGGCGGGAGGGCCGGCAATGAGCAGTTCTTC.

This clonotype was detected a few times. This beta chain is an off-target read within a library intended for alpha chains, so its frequency means little. The chain uses TRBV29-1 and TRBJ2-3, with 7 bases matching TRBD1. CDR1 and CDR2 (germline): SQVTM, ANQGSEA. CDR3 length equals 13 residues. V gave up 6 bases and J gave up 1 base; unmatched junction bases: 4. The CDR3 region has the DNA TGCAGCGTCTCTCAGGGGGGCACAGATACGCAGTATTTT. This gives the protein CSVSQGGTDTQYF.

This clonotype appeared a few times. This beta chain is an unintended read in a library built for alpha chains; its size means little. The chain joins TRBV9 to TRBJ2-3; maybe TRBD1 (6 bases). CDR3 size: 16 residues. The V gene lost 0 bases and the J gene lost 0 bases, with 11 bases spanning the gap. Germline V gene data show CDR1 as SGDLS and CDR2 as YYNGEE. CDR3 in DNA: TGTGCCAGCAGCGTAGGGCACAGGGCGAGCACAGATACGCAGTATTTT. It codes for CASSVGHRASTDTQYF.

Details on this clonotype: This beta chain appears as a stray read in a library generated for alpha chains; its size is not informative. J is TRBJ2-5 and V is TRBV7-9; D call uncertain. V lost 2 bases to trimming and J lost 3 bases, with 10 bases between them. Germline loops: CDR1 SEHNR, CDR2 FQNEAQ (reference sequence). The CDR3 loop spans 14 amino acids. CDR3 coding DNA: TGTGCCAGCAGCTTATACGGGCAGAAAGAGACCCAGTACTTC. Its translation is CASSLYGQKETQYF.

This clonotype was seen a handful of times. This beta chain came through as a stray read in a library set up for alpha chains, and its size says little. The chain couples TRBV28 to TRBJ2-3, with D perhaps TRBD1 or TRBD2 (5 bases each). The V end lost 6 bases, the J end lost 2 bases, and 15 bases lay between the germline ends. Germline V gene data show CDR1 as MDHEN and CDR2 as SYDVKM. The CDR3 runs to 15 residues. Here the CDR3 DNA reads TGTGCCAGCAGCTATGGGGGAGACCTCACAGATACGCAGTATTTT. Residues: CASSYGGDLTDTQYF.

This clonotype qualifies as large (0.1 to 1%). The size of this beta chain means little, since it is a stray read in a library made for alpha chains. This chain uses TRBV6-5 with TRBJ2-2, with TRBD2 matching 12 bases. The germline V gene encodes CDR1 MNHEY and CDR2 SVGAGI. The CDR3 spans 17 residues. Germline trimming cut 2 bases from V and 3 bases from J; bases unmatched to any gene: 4. In DNA, the CDR3 is TGTGCCAGCAGTTACACCGGGACTAGCGGGTACACCGGGGAGCTGTTTTTT. The encoded protein is CASSYTGTSGYTGELFF.